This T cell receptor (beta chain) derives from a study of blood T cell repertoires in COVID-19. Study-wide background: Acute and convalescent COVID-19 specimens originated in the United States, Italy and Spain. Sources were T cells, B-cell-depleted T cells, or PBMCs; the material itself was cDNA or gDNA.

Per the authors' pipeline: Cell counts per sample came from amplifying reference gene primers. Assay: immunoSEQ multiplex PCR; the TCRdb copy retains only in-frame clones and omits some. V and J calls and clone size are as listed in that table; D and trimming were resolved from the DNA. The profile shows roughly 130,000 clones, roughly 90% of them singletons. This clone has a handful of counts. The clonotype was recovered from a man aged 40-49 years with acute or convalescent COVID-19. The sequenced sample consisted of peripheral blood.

The CDR3 DNA sequence: TGTGCCAGCAGCCAGGGGACAGGGAGGAACACCGGGGAGCTGTTTTTT. It is translated as CASSQGTGRNTGELFF. This chain links TRBV3-1 (or the pseudogene TRBV3-2) with TRBJ2-2; 9 nucleotides line up with TRBD1. With V trimmed by 3 bases and J by 1 base, 3 bases remained unmatched. Looked up from germline, CDR1 is LGHDT and CDR2 is YNNKEL (reference sequence). The CDR3 consists of 16 residues.